These 23 T cell receptor beta chains originate from one sample sequenced in a study of beta chain features in type 1 diabetes. All of the isolated RNA was reverse transcribed, so expressed TCRB transcripts were sequenced. Clones were sequenced by immunoSEQ multiplex PCR, and TCRdb holds only the in-frame ones, with some missing. The repertoire holds 620,000 or so clones, with around 15% as singletons. Sequencing was done on a sample of naive CD4+ T cells from blood. The receptors were gathered from a man aged 18 to 29 in good health.

This chain links TRBV9 with TRBJ2-1, with 10 bases matching TRBD2. This CDR3 has 17 amino acids. Per germline, CDR1 SGDLS and CDR2 YYNGEE. Trimming took 4 bases from V and 5 from J; bases not matched to a gene: 12. CDR3 sequence reads: CASSPPSSGRGDNEQFF. DNA for the CDR3: TGTGCCAGCAGCCCCCCTTCCAGCGGGAGGGGAGACAATGAGCAGTTCTTC.

This clone was recorded a few times. The chain recombines TRBV30 with TRBJ2-7, with TRBD1 matching over 11 bases. Per the germline V gene, CDR1 is GTSNPN and CDR2 is SVGIG (reference sequence). The V gene end was trimmed by 5 bases and the J gene end by 9 bases; junction bases not matched to a gene: 6. The CDR3 runs 12 residues. This CDR3 reads CAWGQGAQVQYF. The CDR3, as DNA: TGTGCCTGGGGACAGGGGGCGCAAGTGCAGTACTTC.

This clone was counted between two and nine times. This rearrangement joins TRBV29-1 to TRBJ1-2, with a weak D call TRBD1 (5 bases). Germline CDR1 reads SQVTM; CDR2 reads ANQGSEA. The CDR3 has 12 residues. V shed 3 bases and J shed 2 bases, with 7 bases lying between them. CDR3 in DNA: TGCAGCGTTGATAAGGGGAACTATGGCTACACCTTC. The encoded protein is CSVDKGNYGYTF.

The chain is built from TRBV6-6 and TRBJ1-4, with D tentatively TRBD1 (5 bases). V lost 7 bases and J 8 bases, leaving 14 bases between the germline ends. Germline V gene sequence: CDR1 MNHNY, CDR2 SVGAGI (reference sequence). The CDR3 is 13 residues long. The CDR3 is CASIRGEGEKLFF. The CDR3 region has the DNA TGTGCCAGCATACGGGGGGAGGGAGAAAAACTGTTTTTT.

This clone was picked up a small number of times. The genes are TRBV25-1 and TRBJ1-1; D not certain. V gave up 4 bases and J gave up 5 bases, with 11 bases separating them. The CDR3 is 13 residues long. Germline CDR1 is MGHDK and CDR2 is SYGVNS. CDR3 loop: CASSATFVTEAFF. CDR3 in DNA: TGTGCCAGCAGTGCAACCTTCGTTACTGAAGCTTTCTTT.

This clone was detected only a few times. The rearrangement uses TRBV28 and TRBJ1-1; D not resolved. Germline V gene data show CDR1 as MDHEN and CDR2 as SYDVKM. CDR3 length equals 16 residues. V was trimmed by 3 bases and J by 7 bases, leaving 21 bases between them. The DNA of the CDR3 is TGTGCCAGCAGTTTTTGGGTGTTATCGGGCGCAAGTGAAGCTTTCTTT. This gives the protein CASSFWVLSGASEAFF. Drawing the rest from reference TRBV28 and TRBJ1-1, the complete variable domain is DVKVTQSSRYLVKRTGEKVFLECVQDMDHENMFWYRQDPGLGLRLIYFSYDVKMKEKGDIPEGYSVSREKKERFSLILESASTNQTSMYLCASSFWVLSGASEAFFGQGTRLTVV.

There are a few counts of this clone. In nucleotides, the CDR3 is TGCAGCGCAGCCAGGGCGGTTGTCGAGACCCAGTACTTC. It yields the protein CSAARAVVETQYF. The chain combines TRBV29-1 with TRBJ2-5; TRBD1 is a possible D gene (5 bases). Germline CDR1 and CDR2: SQVTM and ANQGSEA. Deletions cut 7 bases from V and 5 bases from J, with 17 bases between. The CDR3 has 13 residues.

V gene TRBV16 combines with J gene TRBJ2-7, with TRBD1 matching 10 bases. The V and J ends lost 7 bases and 2 bases, in that order; junction bases with no gene match: 8. The CDR3 runs to 15 residues. Germline V gene data show CDR1 as KGHSY and CDR2 as FQNENV. The CDR3 spells CASKVTGTGAYEQYF. The CDR3, as DNA: TGTGCCAGCAAAGTCACCGGGACAGGGGCCTACGAGCAGTACTTC.

A few counts support this clone. This rearrangement joins TRBV7-9 to TRBJ2-4; a possible D gene is TRBD1 (6 bases). This CDR3 has 17 residues. CDR1 and CDR2 from the germline V gene are SEHNR and FQNEAQ (reference sequence). V shed 5 bases and J shed 6 bases, with 23 bases lying between them. CDR3: CASSTWDTLGSGNIQYF. The CDR3 DNA reads TGTGCCAGCAGCACCTGGGACACCCTAGGGTCGGGAAACATTCAGTACTTC.

The V gene is TRBV6-6, the J gene TRBJ1-2; weak D call: TRBD1 (6 bases). The germline V and J ends were trimmed by 6 bases and 8 bases, with 16 bases remaining between them. Per the germline V gene, CDR1 is MNHNY and CDR2 is SVGAGI (reference sequence). This CDR3 is built from 13 residues. CDR3 bases: TGTGCCAGCAGAATCACAGGGTCTGGCGGCTACACCTTC. Its protein is CASRITGSGGYTF.

This clone has only a few counts. The chain joins TRBV18 to TRBJ2-3; D call uncertain. Germline CDR1 KGHSH, CDR2 LQKENI. The CDR3 extends over 14 amino acids. Trimming took 3 bases from V and 0 from J, leaving 7 bases between them. The CDR3 DNA follows: TGTGCCAGCTCACCCAAAGCAAGCACAGATACGCAGTATTTT. This translates into CASSPKASTDTQYF.

This sequence joins TRBV28 and TRBJ1-2, with TRBD1 matching 7 bases. CDR1 and CDR2 (germline): MDHEN, SYDVKM. This CDR3 has 15 residues. Germline trimming cut 3 bases from V and 4 bases from J; bases unmatched to any gene: 8. CDR3 coding DNA: TGTGCCAGCAGTTTCCCCCGGGACAGCACCTATGGCTACACCTTC. It yields the protein CASSFPRDSTYGYTF.

This clone was seen more than once but under ten times. This chain connects TRBV9 to TRBJ2-7, with 9 positions matching TRBD2. Germline loops: CDR1 SGDLS, CDR2 YYNGEE. Trimming at V came to 3 bases and at J to 2 bases, leaving 6 bases not matched to a gene. This CDR3 has 15 amino acids. In DNA, the CDR3 is TGTGCCAGCAGCGCCCTAGCGGGACCAGCCTACGAGCAGTACTTC. Translated, it gives CASSALAGPAYEQYF. Drawing the rest from reference TRBV9 and TRBJ2-7, the complete variable domain is DSGVTQTPKHLITATGQRVTLRCSPRSGDLSVYWYQQSLDQGLQFLIQYYNGEERAKGNILERFSAQQFPDLHSELNLSSLELGDSALYFCASSALAGPAYEQYFGPGTRLTVT.

This chain joins TRBV7-2 and TRBJ2-3, with D maybe TRBD2 (6 bases). Germline-derived CDR1 and CDR2 are SGHTA and FQGNSA. The V end was cut by 5 bases, the J end by 0 bases, with 15 bases between. The CDR3 contains 16 residues. For the CDR3, the DNA is TGTGCCAGCAGCATAAGTAGCGGATCTAGCACAGATACGCAGTATTTT. The encoded protein is CASSISSGSSTDTQYF. Full variable domain (rest looked up from reference TRBV7-2 and TRBJ2-3): GAGVSQSPSNKVTEKGKDVELRCDPISGHTALYWYRQSLGQGLEFLIYFQGNSAPDKSGLPSDRFSAERTGGSVSTLTIQRTQQEDSAVYLCASSISSGSSTDTQYFGPGTRLTVL.

The chain is built from TRBV19 and TRBJ1-1; a possible D gene is TRBD1 (5 bases). This CDR3 is built from 15 residues. Germline V gene data show CDR1 as LNHDA and CDR2 as SQIVND (reference sequence). The V gene lost 6 bases and the J gene lost 4 bases, with 18 bases spanning the gap. The CDR3 DNA is TGTGCCAGTAGAGGCGACGGGGCCGAGGGCACTGAAGCTTTCTTT. Translating gives CASRGDGAEGTEAFF.

The V and J genes are TRBV4-1 and TRBJ1-2; the D is unclear. CDR3 length equals 14 residues. V shed 1 base and J shed 4 bases, with 10 bases lying between them. CDR1 and CDR2 from the germline V gene are MGHRA and YSYEKL. CDR3 nucleotides: TGCGCCAGCAGCCAAGTTACGGGTAGCTATGGCTACACCTTC. This translates into CASSQVTGSYGYTF.

This clone was seen a handful of times. The chain couples TRBV29-1 to TRBJ2-7; the D is unclear. The CDR3 loop spans 12 amino acids. Germline CDR1 reads SQVTM; CDR2 reads ANQGSEA. V was cut by 4 bases and J by 5 bases, with 12 bases left in between. The CDR3, as DNA: TGCAGCGTTGGAAGGGCCTTGGACGAGCAGTACTTC. Translating it yields CSVGRALDEQYF.

This clone was seen a few times. The chain couples TRBV28 to TRBJ1-2, with TRBD1 as a possible D gene (5 bases). This CDR3 region has 13 residues. V dropped 5 bases and J dropped 4 bases, with 11 bases sitting between them. Germline lookup yields CDR1 MDHEN and CDR2 SYDVKM. For the CDR3, the DNA is TGTGCCAGCAGTGCAGGGTTAGGCTATGGCTACACCTTC. Protein sequence: CASSAGLGYGYTF.

V is TRBV11-1 and J is TRBJ2-7, with TRBD2 identical over 8 bases. This CDR3 contains 16 residues. Unmatched junction bases numbered 11, after V lost 5 bases and J lost 2 bases. Germline V lookup: CDR1 SGHAT, CDR2 FQDESV (reference sequence). DNA of the CDR3: TGTGCCAGCAGCCAGCGGGCGAGCGGGAGTGCCTACGAGCAGTACTTC. It encodes CASSQRASGSAYEQYF.

This clone has a handful of counts. This chain joins TRBV4-3 and TRBJ1-4; tentatively, D is TRBD1 (5 bases). The germline V and J ends were trimmed by 0 bases and 8 bases, with 16 bases remaining between them. Germline CDR1 and CDR2: LGHNA and YSLEER. This CDR3 has 16 amino acids. Here the CDR3 reads CASSQDRRTRQEKLFF. CDR3 nucleotide sequence: TGCGCCAGCAGCCAAGATCGTAGGACACGACAAGAAAAACTGTTTTTT.

The chain uses TRBV18 and TRBJ1-3; D call uncertain. The germline V gene has CDR1 KGHSH and CDR2 LQKENI. This CDR3 has 14 residues. The V end lost 2 bases, the J end lost 3 bases, and 8 bases lay between the germline ends. CDR3 loop: CASSPNQSGNTIYF. The CDR3 coding sequence is TGTGCCAGCTCACCAAATCAAAGTGGAAACACCATATATTTT.

This clone was seen a few times. The chain joins TRBV19 to TRBJ1-1; D remains unclear. Germline V gene data show CDR1 as LNHDA and CDR2 as SQIVND (reference sequence). V lost 8 bases and J 11 bases, leaving 15 bases between the germline ends. This CDR3 is 11 amino acids long. As DNA, the CDR3 is TGTGCCAGTCAGACGGTTTTTGAGGCTTTCTTT. Protein sequence: CASQTVFEAFF.

The chain is built from TRBV30 and TRBJ1-4; D is ambiguous. Trimming left V 2 bases short and J 4 bases short, with 8 bases between. Germline V gene sequence: CDR1 GTSNPN, CDR2 SVGIG (reference sequence). CDR3 length: 13 residues. CDR3 amino acids: CAWSRVVNEKLFF. CDR3 nucleotides: TGTGCCTGGAGTAGGGTGGTTAATGAAAAACTGTTTTTT.